This passage covers 30 T cell receptor beta chains from one sample sequenced in a study of blood T cell repertoires in COVID-19. Libraries were prepared by immunoSEQ multiplex PCR; TCRdb keeps only in-frame clonotypes and omits some of them. The repertoire holds over 450,000 clones, with about 91% as singletons. Sequenced input: peripheral blood. The receptors shown here come from a man aged 18 to 35 with COVID-19, enrolled during active disease.

V and J are TRBV6-6 and TRBJ2-1; 9 bases agree with TRBD2. The CDR3 is made up of 13 amino acids. The V and J ends lost 8 bases and 5 bases, in that order; junction bases with no gene match: 4. Germline V gene lookup returns CDR1 MNHNY and CDR2 SVGAGI (reference sequence). CDR3 sequence (DNA): TGTGCCAGCCATAGCGGGAGTGACAATGAGCAGTTCTTC. Translated, it gives CASHSGSDNEQFF.

The rearrangement links TRBV27 to TRBJ1-2; possible D gene TRBD1, 6 bases. The CDR3 loop spans 17 amino acids. The V end lost 6 bases, the J end lost 1 base, and 21 bases lay between the germline ends. Germline CDR1 is MNHEY and CDR2 is SMNVEV (reference sequence). CDR3 region: CASSYSLQGNGNYGYTF. CDR3 DNA: TGTGCCAGCAGCTATTCACTACAGGGAAATGGTAACTATGGCTACACCTTC.

The chain carries TRBV21-1 and TRBJ2-7; TRBD2, the D gene given by the table, was not confirmed from the DNA. TRBV21-1 is a pseudogene locus. The CDR3 is made up of 15 amino acids. In DNA form, the CDR3 reads TGTGCCCCCACCGGGAGGGACAGATCTTCCTACGAGCAGTACTTC. Translation gives CAPTGRDRSSYEQYF.

The chain is built from TRBV7-9 and TRBJ2-1; tentative D call: TRBD2 (6 bases). Trimming removed 1 base from V and 6 bases from J, with 7 bases in between. Germline V lookup: CDR1 SEHNR, CDR2 FQNEAQ (reference sequence). The CDR3 has 13 residues. The CDR3 DNA follows: TGTGCCAGCAGCTTAGTCGGGAGCAATGAGCAGTTCTTC. It specifies CASSLVGSNEQFF. Looking up the rest from reference TRBV7-9 and TRBJ2-1 gives the full variable domain: DTGVSQNPRHKITKRGQNVTFRCDPISEHNRLYWYRQTLGQGPEFLTYFQNEAQLEKSRLLSDRFSAERPKGSFSTLEIQRTEQGDSAMYLCASSLVGSNEQFFGPGTRLTVL.

The chain combines TRBV2 with TRBJ2-1; 10 bases agree with TRBD2. Germline values: CDR1 SNHLY, CDR2 FYNNEI. V dropped 7 bases and J dropped 4; count of bases not matched to a gene: 4. This CDR3 is built from 14 residues. The CDR3 reads CASKREGYYNEQFF. For the CDR3, the DNA is TGTGCCAGCAAGCGGGAGGGATATTACAATGAGCAGTTCTTC.

The V gene is TRBV15, the J gene TRBJ1-4; D not certain. V lost 0 bases to trimming and J lost 5 bases, with 7 bases between them. This CDR3 comprises 14 residues. CDR1 is LNHNV, CDR2 YYDKDF, per germline (reference sequence). CDR3 nucleotide sequence: TGTGCCACCAGCAGAGATCGTCAGAATGAAAAACTGTTTTTT. This sequence encodes CATSRDRQNEKLFF. Full variable domain (remainder filled in from reference TRBV15 and TRBJ1-4): DAMVIQNPRYQVTQFGKPVTLSCSQTLNHNVMYWYQQKSSQAPKLLFHYYDKDFNNEADTPDNFQSRRPNTSFCFLDIRSPGLGDTAMYLCATSRDRQNEKLFFGSGTQLSVL.

V usage is TRBV10-1 and J usage is TRBJ2-3; D unclear. Trimming shortened V by 4 bases and J by 3 bases, and 8 bases separated the two germline ends. Per the germline V gene, CDR1 is WNHNN and CDR2 is SYGVQD (reference sequence). The length of the CDR3 is 13 residues. CDR3 protein: CASSAFLTDTQYF. For the CDR3, the DNA is TGCGCCAGCAGTGCTTTCCTTACAGATACGCAGTATTTT.

The V and J genes are TRBV12-5 and TRBJ1-1; D perhaps matches TRBD1 (6 bases). CDR3 length: 13 residues. The germline V gene has CDR1 LGHNT and CDR2 FRNRAP. The ends were cut back, 6 bases at V and 6 bases at J, with 14 bases in the middle. CDR3 in amino acids: CASGSTGHAEAFF. The CDR3, as DNA: TGTGCTAGTGGGTCGACAGGCCATGCTGAAGCTTTCTTT.

V usage is TRBV24-1 and J usage is TRBJ2-1; 8 bases are a match to TRBD2. CDR3 size: 16 residues. CDR1 KGHDR and CDR2 SFDVKD come from the germline V gene. Unmatched junction bases numbered 6, after V lost 4 bases and J lost 2 bases. In DNA, the CDR3 is TGTGCCACCAGTGAATCGACTAGCGCTACCTACAATGAGCAGTTCTTC. Translation: CATSESTSATYNEQFF.

The table lists this clone with a count of one. This chain uses TRBV5-8 with TRBJ2-7; D perhaps matches TRBD1 (6 bases). In germline, CDR1 is SGHTS, CDR2 YDEGEE. The CDR3 covers 12 residues. The V end was cut by 1 base, the J end by 6 bases, with 8 bases between. CDR3 residues: CASSLTGTEQYF. As DNA, the CDR3 is TGTGCCAGCAGCTTGACAGGGACCGAGCAGTACTTC.

V is TRBV5-6 and J is TRBJ1-1; TRBD1 might be the D (6 bases). This CDR3 contains 14 residues. Trimming shortened V by 6 bases and J by 10 bases, and 22 bases separated the two germline ends. Germline values: CDR1 SGHDT, CDR2 YYEEEE. For the CDR3, the DNA is TGTGCCAGCAACAAGGCAGGGGTCAACGGTCGAGCTTTCTTT. Protein sequence: CASNKAGVNGRAFF.

The J gene is TRBJ1-2, the V gene TRBV20-1; D may be TRBD1 (6 bases). Trimming stripped 6 bases from V and 8 bases from J, with 13 bases between. There are 11 residues in the CDR3. Germline CDR1 DFQATT, CDR2 SNEGSKA (reference sequence). CDR3 coding DNA: TGCAGTGCCACTGGGGGCCGGGGCTACACCTTC. Residues: CSATGGRGYTF.

This rearrangement joins TRBV9 to TRBJ1-1, with D maybe TRBD1 (6 bases). The CDR3 runs 13 residues. Trimming cost V 1 base and J 4 bases, with 8 bases left between them. Germline V gene sequence: CDR1 SGDLS, CDR2 YYNGEE. CDR3 coding DNA: TGTGCCAGCAGCGTACCAGGGGCCACTGAAGCTTTCTTT. Translation: CASSVPGATEAFF. Supplemented by reference TRBV9 and TRBJ1-1, the full variable domain reads DSGVTQTPKHLITATGQRVTLRCSPRSGDLSVYWYQQSLDQGLQFLIQYYNGEERAKGNILERFSAQQFPDLHSELNLSSLELGDSALYFCASSVPGATEAFFGQGTRLTVV.

This clone appeared once. The V gene is TRBV14, the J gene TRBJ2-2; unclear D gene. Trimming stripped 6 bases from V and 2 bases from J, with 7 bases between. The germline V gene encodes CDR1 SGHDN and CDR2 FVKESK. This CDR3 has 13 residues. DNA of the CDR3: TGTGCCAGCAGTACAGCAAACACCGGGGAGCTGTTTTTT. Protein sequence: CASSTANTGELFF.

The CDR3 coding sequence is TGTGCTAGTGGTCTAGGACAGGGGGCCGCGTACGAGCAGTACTTC. Translation: CASGLGQGAAYEQYF. The V gene is TRBV12-5, the J gene TRBJ2-7; TRBD1 aligns across 11 bases. The ends lost 5 bases at V and 4 bases at J; junction bases unmatched: 7. Germline lookup yields CDR1 LGHNT and CDR2 FRNRAP. This CDR3 region has 15 residues.

The gene calls are TRBV6-1 and TRBJ1-2; the D gene is possibly TRBD1 (5 bases). V was cut by 0 bases and J by 2 bases, with 13 bases left in between. This CDR3 contains 16 residues. Germline loops: CDR1 MNHNS, CDR2 SASEGT. The CDR3 nucleotides are TGTGCCAGCAGTGAAGCTGGGGGAGGAGGAAACTATGGCTACACCTTC. This sequence encodes CASSEAGGGGNYGYTF.

The chain uses TRBV2 and TRBJ2-3; 14 bases match TRBD2. Per germline, CDR1 SNHLY and CDR2 FYNNEI. CDR3 length equals 17 residues. The J segment lost 4 bases and the V segment lost 6 bases, leaving 9 bases of the junction unmatched. CDR3 residues: CASSDPGLAGGADTQYF. The CDR3 DNA follows: TGTGCCAGCAGCGACCCCGGACTAGCGGGAGGTGCAGATACGCAGTATTTT.

In this sample, this clone turned up once. Other DNA sequences within the sample encode an identical CDR3. The chain employs TRBV2 and TRBJ2-5; D is ambiguous. This CDR3 region has 11 residues. V lost 6 bases, J lost 4 bases, and 6 bases lay in between. Germline V gene data show CDR1 as SNHLY and CDR2 as FYNNEI. In DNA form, the CDR3 reads TGTGCCAGCAGCCTTCGAGAGACCCAGTACTTC. Translation gives CASSLRETQYF. The whole variable domain, remainder taken from reference TRBV2 and TRBJ2-5, is EPEVTQTPSHQVTQMGQEVILRCVPISNHLYFYWYRQILGQKVEFLVSFYNNEISEKSEIFDDQFSVERPDGSNFTLKIRSTKLEDSAMYFCASSLRETQYFGPGTRLLVL.

The chain employs TRBV19 and TRBJ1-5; D is uncertain. The V and J ends lost 0 bases and 4 bases respectively, with 13 bases between them. There are 16 residues in the CDR3. Germline-derived CDR1 and CDR2 are LNHDA and SQIVND (reference sequence). The chain's CDR3 is CASSIDLRWWNQPQHF. In nucleotides, the CDR3 is TGTGCCAGTAGTATAGATCTGAGATGGTGGAATCAGCCCCAGCATTTT.

J is TRBJ2-1 and V is TRBV25-1; 7 nucleotides agree with TRBD2. After removal of 6 bases from V and 8 bases from J, the junction contained 22 bases not matched to a gene. Germline CDR1 is MGHDK and CDR2 is SYGVNS. The CDR3 is 18 residues long. CDR3 in DNA: TGTGCCAGCAGCGGCTACAATTTGTTGGCGGGGGTTCTGGATGAGCAGTTCTTC. It specifies CASSGYNLLAGVLDEQFF.

The genes are TRBV18 and TRBJ1-1, with 8 bases that match TRBD1. Germline lookup yields CDR1 KGHSH and CDR2 LQKENI. The J segment lost 4 bases and the V segment lost 1 base, leaving 5 bases of the junction unmatched. The CDR3 extends over 15 amino acids. The CDR3 spells CASSPQGQGATEAFF. The CDR3, as DNA: TGTGCCAGCTCACCACAAGGACAGGGAGCCACTGAAGCTTTCTTT.

This chain links TRBV19 with TRBJ1-3; 7 bases agree with TRBD1. The CDR3 contains 16 residues. Germline V lookup: CDR1 LNHDA, CDR2 SQIVND (reference sequence). V lost 6 bases to trimming and J lost 0 bases; unmatched junction nucleotides: 8. This CDR3 is CASSLQGPRSGNTIYF. The CDR3 DNA reads TGTGCCAGTAGCTTACAGGGGCCACGCTCTGGAAACACCATATATTTT.

The chain recombines TRBV18 with TRBJ1-5; 12 bases align to TRBD1. Germline V lookup: CDR1 KGHSH, CDR2 LQKENI. V dropped 3 bases and J dropped 2; count of bases not matched to a gene: 5. This CDR3 has 17 residues. CDR3 in DNA: TGTGCCAGCTCACCCGGGACAGGGGGCCGGGGCAATCAGCCCCAGCATTTT. Its translation is CASSPGTGGRGNQPQHF.

The CDR3 sequence is CSASWEGGHYGYTF. Written as DNA, the CDR3 is TGCAGTGCTAGTTGGGAAGGGGGCCACTATGGCTACACCTTC. This rearrangement joins TRBV20-1 to TRBJ1-2; 7 bases map to TRBD1. This CDR3 has 14 residues. V lost 3 bases to trimming and J lost 3 bases; unmatched junction nucleotides: 7. CDR1 DFQATT and CDR2 SNEGSKA come from the germline V gene (reference sequence).

This chain connects TRBV11-2 to TRBJ1-1; D not certain. V was shortened by 8 bases and J by 7 bases, with 20 bases between the two germline ends. CDR1 and CDR2 from the germline V gene are SGHAT and FQNNGV. The CDR3 is made up of 14 amino acids. CDR3 in amino acids: CASQRVVGLFEAFF. The DNA of the CDR3 is TGTGCCAGCCAGAGGGTGGTGGGCCTATTTGAAGCTTTCTTT.

This chain joins TRBV2 and TRBJ1-2; weak D call: TRBD1 (5 bases). This CDR3 contains 15 residues. Between the trimmed V and J ends, which lost 6 bases and 0 bases, there was a span of 14 bases. Germline V gives CDR1 SNHLY, CDR2 FYNNEI. CDR3 loop: CASRLGRGANYGYTF. The CDR3 coding sequence is TGTGCCAGCAGACTCGGGAGGGGCGCTAACTATGGCTACACCTTC.

This clone was observed a single time. The chain uses TRBV6-1 and TRBJ2-2; 7 bases are shared with TRBD1. Unmatched junction bases numbered 7, after V lost 0 bases and J lost 0 bases. The germline gives CDR1 MNHNS, CDR2 SASEGT. The CDR3 covers 18 residues. CDR3 protein: CASSEATGAFANTGELFF. The CDR3 nucleotides are TGTGCCAGCAGTGAAGCCACAGGGGCCTTCGCGAACACCGGGGAGCTGTTTTTT.

The chain combines TRBV5-1 with TRBJ2-2; maybe TRBD2 (5 bases). CDR3 length equals 15 residues. Trimming left V 2 bases short and J 3 bases short, with 11 bases between. Germline V CDR1 and CDR2: SGHRS, YFSETQ. This CDR3 reads CASSFSTRDTGELFF. CDR3 DNA: TGCGCCAGCAGCTTTTCTACTAGGGACACCGGGGAGCTGTTTTTT. Full variable domain (rest looked up from reference TRBV5-1 and TRBJ2-2): KAGVTQTPRYLIKTRGQQVTLSCSPISGHRSVSWYQQTPGQGLQFLFEYFSETQRNKGNFPGRFSGRQFSNSRSEMNVSTLELGDSALYLCASSFSTRDTGELFFGEGSRLTVL.

The chain joins TRBV2 to TRBJ2-2, with a tentative D call TRBD1 (5 bases). With 8 bases removed from V and 0 bases from J, the gap between germline ends came to 10 bases. CDR3 size: 14 residues. Germline loops: CDR1 SNHLY, CDR2 FYNNEI. The CDR3 loop reads CASLDSPNTGELFF. The CDR3 nucleotides are TGTGCCAGCCTAGACAGCCCGAACACCGGGGAGCTGTTTTTT.

The chain carries TRBV5-1 and TRBJ2-1; 7 nucleotides align to TRBD2. Trimming removed 3 bases from V and 4 bases from J; junction bases left unmatched: 7. Germline loops: CDR1 SGHRS, CDR2 YFSETQ. The CDR3 is 15 residues long. CDR3 in amino acids: CASSSGLGRYNEQFF. DNA for the CDR3: TGCGCCAGCAGCTCAGGACTAGGTCGGTACAATGAGCAGTTCTTC.